The sequence of this T cell receptor beta chain was determined in a study of T-cell reconstitution after alpha-beta-depleted transplantation in children. Construction of the TCRbeta library involved unique molecular identifiers. TCRdb re-analysed the PCR reads in MiXCR, keeping a single row per CDR3 protein. The data show about 830,000 distinct CDR3 sequences, about 15% seen once. The trim removed 3 bases at V and 4 bases at J, leaving 4 bases unmatched. This CDR3 region has 14 residues. The germline CDR1 and CDR2 sequences are SGHRS and YFSETQ. In this sample, this clonotype turned up many times. This receptor was obtained from a male patient between 10 and 17 years old who had a stem cell transplant for acute lymphoblastic leukemia, so the T cells may come from the graft donor. The rearrangement links TRBV5-1 to TRBJ1-3; 7 nucleotides line up with TRBD1. The source was PBMCs, mostly from graft donor cells, collected 360 days after TCRalphabeta/CD19-depleted stem cell transplant. The CDR3 DNA reads TGCGCCAGCAGCTCCGGGACAGAAGGAAACACCATATATTTT. It encodes CASSSGTEGNTIYF.